This T cell receptor beta chain was retrieved from a study of T cell repertoires in cytomegalovirus infection. Study context: In the study, CMV epitopes included recently identified HLA-C-restricted and well-studied HLA-B-restricted ones.

Overall study findings and caveats: The cumulative frequency of public TCR beta families identified carriers of CMV plus the relevant HLA.

Using its own MiXCR run on the reads, TCRdb lists one record per CDR3 protein. This table has about 570,000 distinct CDR3 sequences, around 40% appearing once. Concerning this clonotype itself: Antigen: not known.

The sequence was collected from a human donor in good health (CMV status not recorded). Some clones in this sample may be carry-over from other donors' samples. The specimen comprised cultured PBMCs, sampled from culture after CMV antigen stimulation.

CDR3 nucleotide sequence: TGTGCCAGCAGCTTAGAGCCAGCGTACCAAGAGACCCAGTACTTC. Protein sequence: CASSLEPAYQETQYF. The rearrangement links TRBV7-6 to TRBJ2-5; D is unclear. V lost 1 base, J lost 0 bases, and 9 bases lay in between. Germline V lookup: CDR1 SGHVS, CDR2 FNYEAQ. The length of the CDR3 is 15 residues.